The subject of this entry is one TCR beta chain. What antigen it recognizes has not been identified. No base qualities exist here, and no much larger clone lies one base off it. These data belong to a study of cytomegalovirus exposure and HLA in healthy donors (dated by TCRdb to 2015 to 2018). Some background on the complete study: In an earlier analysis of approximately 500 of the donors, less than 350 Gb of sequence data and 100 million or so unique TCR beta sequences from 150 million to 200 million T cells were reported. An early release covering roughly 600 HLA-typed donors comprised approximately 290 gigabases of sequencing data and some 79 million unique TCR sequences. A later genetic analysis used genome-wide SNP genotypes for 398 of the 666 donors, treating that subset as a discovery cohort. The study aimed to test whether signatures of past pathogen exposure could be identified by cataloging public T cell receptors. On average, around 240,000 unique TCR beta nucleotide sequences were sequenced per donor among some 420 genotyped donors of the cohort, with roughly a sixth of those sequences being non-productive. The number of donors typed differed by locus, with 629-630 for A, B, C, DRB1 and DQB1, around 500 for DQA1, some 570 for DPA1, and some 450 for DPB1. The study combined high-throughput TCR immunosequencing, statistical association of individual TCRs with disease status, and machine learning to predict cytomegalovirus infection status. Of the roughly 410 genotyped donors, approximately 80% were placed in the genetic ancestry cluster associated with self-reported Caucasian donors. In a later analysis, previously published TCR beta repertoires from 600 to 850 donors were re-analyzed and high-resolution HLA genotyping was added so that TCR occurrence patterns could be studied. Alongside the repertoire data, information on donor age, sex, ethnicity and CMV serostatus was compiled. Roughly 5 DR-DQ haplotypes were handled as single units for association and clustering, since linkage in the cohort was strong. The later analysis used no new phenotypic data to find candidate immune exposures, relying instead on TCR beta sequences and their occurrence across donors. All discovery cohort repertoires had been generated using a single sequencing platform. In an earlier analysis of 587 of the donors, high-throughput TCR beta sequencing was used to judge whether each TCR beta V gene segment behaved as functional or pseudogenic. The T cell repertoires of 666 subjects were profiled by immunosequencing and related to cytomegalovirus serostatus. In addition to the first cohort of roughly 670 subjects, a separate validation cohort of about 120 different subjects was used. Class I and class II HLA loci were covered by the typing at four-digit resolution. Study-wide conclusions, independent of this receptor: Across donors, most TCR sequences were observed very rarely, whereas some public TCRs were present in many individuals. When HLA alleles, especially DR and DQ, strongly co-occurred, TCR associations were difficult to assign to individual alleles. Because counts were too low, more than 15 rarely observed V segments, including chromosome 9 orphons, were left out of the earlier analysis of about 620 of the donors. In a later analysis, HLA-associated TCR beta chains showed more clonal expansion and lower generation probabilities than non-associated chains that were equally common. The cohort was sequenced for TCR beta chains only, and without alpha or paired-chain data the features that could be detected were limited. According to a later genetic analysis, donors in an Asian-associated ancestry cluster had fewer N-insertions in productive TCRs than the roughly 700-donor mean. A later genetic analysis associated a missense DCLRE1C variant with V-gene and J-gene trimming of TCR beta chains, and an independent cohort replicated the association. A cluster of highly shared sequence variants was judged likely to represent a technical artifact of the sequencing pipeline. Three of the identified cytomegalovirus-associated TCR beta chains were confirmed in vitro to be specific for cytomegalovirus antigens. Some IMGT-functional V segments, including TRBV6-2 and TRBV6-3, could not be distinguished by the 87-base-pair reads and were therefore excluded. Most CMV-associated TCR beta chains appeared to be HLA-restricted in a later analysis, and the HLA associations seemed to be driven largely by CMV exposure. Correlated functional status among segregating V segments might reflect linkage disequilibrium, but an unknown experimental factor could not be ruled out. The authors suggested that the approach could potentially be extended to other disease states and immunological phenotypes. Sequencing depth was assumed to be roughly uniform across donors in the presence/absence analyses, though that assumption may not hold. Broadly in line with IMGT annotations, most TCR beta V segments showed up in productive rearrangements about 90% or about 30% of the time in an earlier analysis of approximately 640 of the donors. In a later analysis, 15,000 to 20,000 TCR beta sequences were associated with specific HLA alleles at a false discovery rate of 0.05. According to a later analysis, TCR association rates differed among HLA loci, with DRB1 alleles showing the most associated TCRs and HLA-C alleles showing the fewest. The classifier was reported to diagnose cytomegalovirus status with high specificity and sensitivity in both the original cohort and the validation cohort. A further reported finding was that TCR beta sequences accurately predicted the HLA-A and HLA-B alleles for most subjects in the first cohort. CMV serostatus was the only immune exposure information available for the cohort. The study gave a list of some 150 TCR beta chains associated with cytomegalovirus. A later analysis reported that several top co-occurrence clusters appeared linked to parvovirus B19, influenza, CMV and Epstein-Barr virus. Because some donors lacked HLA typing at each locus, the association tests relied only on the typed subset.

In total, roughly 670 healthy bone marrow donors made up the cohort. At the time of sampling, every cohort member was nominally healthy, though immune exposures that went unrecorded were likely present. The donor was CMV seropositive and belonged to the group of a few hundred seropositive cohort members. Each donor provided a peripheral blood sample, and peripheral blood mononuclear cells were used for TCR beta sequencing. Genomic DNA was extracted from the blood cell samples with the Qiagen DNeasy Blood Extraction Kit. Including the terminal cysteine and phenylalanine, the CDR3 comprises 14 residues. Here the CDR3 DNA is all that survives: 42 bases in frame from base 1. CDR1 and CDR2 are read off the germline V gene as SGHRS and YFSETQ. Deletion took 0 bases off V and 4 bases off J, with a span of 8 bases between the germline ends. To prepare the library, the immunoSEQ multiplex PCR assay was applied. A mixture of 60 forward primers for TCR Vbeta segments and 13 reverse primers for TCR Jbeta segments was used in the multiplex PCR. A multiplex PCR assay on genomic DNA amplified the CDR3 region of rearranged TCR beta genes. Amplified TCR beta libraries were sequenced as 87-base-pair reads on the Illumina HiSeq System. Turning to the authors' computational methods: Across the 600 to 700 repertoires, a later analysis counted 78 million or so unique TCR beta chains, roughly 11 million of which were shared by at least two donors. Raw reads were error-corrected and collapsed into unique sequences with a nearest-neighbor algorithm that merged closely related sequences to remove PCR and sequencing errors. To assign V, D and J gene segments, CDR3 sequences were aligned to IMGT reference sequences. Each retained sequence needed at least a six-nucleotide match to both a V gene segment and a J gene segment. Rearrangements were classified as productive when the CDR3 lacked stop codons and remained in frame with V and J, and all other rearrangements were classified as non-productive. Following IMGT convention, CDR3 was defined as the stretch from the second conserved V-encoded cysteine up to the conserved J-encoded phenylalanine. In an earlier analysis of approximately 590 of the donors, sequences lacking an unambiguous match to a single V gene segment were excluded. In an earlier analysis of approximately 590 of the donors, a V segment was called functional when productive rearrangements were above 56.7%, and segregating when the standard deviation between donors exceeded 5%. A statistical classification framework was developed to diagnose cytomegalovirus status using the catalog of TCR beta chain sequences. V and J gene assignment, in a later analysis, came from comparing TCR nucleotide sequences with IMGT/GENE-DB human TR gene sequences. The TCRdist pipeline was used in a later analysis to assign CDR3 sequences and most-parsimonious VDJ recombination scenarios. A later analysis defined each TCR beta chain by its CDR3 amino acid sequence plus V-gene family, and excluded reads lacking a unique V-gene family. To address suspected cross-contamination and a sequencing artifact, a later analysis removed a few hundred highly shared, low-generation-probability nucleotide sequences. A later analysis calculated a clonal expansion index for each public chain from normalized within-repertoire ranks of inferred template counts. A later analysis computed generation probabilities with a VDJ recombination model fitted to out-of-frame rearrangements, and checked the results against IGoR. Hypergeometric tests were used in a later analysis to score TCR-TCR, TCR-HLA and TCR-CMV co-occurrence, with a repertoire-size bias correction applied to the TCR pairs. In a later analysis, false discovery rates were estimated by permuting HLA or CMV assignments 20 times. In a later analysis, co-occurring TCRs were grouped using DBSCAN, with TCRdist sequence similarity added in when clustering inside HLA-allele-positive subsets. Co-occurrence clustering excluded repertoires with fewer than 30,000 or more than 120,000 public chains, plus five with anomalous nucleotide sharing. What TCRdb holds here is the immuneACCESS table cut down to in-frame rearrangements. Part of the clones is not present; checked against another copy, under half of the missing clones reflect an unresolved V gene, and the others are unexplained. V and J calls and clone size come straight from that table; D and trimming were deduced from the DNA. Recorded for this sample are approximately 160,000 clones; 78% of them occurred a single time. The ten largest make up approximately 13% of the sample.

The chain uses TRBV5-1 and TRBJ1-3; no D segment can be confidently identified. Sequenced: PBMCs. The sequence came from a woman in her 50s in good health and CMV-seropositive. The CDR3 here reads CASSLAQWGNTIYF. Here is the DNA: TGCGCCAGCAGCTTGGCACAGTGGGGAAACACCATATATTTT.